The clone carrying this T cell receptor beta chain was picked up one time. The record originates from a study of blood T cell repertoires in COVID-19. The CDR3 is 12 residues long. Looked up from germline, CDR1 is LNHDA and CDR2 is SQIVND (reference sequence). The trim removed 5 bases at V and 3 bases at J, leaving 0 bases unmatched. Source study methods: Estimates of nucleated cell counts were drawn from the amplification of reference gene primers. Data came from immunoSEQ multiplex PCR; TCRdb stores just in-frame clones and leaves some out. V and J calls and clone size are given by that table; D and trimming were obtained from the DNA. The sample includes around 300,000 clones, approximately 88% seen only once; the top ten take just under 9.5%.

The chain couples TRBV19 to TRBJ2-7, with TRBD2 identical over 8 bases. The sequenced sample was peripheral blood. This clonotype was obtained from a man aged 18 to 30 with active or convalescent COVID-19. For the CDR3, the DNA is TGTGCCAGTAGTGCGGGGGGCTACGAGCAGTACTTC. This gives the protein CASSAGGYEQYF. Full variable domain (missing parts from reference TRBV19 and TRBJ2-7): DGGITQSPKYLFRKEGQNVTLSCEQNLNHDAMYWYRQDPGQGLRLIYYSQIVNDFQKGDIAEGYSVSREKKESFPLTVTSAQKNPTAFYLCASSAGGYEQYFGPGTRLTVT.